The rows below give T cell receptor beta chains drawn from one sample of a study of T-cell reconstitution after alpha-beta-depleted transplantation in children. TCRdb itself ran the PCR reads through MiXCR, one entry per CDR3 protein. The repertoire holds about 600,000 distinct CDR3 sequences, with under 15% as singletons. The starting material was PBMCs, mostly from graft donor cells, obtained 360 days after TCRalphabeta/CD19-depleted stem cell transplant. The receptors originated from a male patient aged 5 to 17 who had a stem cell transplant for acute myeloid leukemia, so the T cells may come from the graft donor. The CDR3 runs from the conserved cysteine through the conserved F or W. The D gene is left open where the match is weak. Where a row states a size, it is once, few, many or the class of an expanded clone; other rows omit it.

DNA | CDR3 | V | length | J | size | D
TGCGCCAGCAGCCAAGATTCAGGGACGAACACCGGGGAGCTGTTTTTT | CASSQDSGTNTGELFF | TRBV4-3 | 16 | TRBJ2-2 | few | .
TGTGCCAGCAGCCCTCAAGCCCGAGCTAGCGGGACCGGGGAGCTGTTTTTT | CASSPQARASGTGELFF | TRBV3-1 | 17 | TRBJ2-2 | few | TRBD2
TGTGCCAGCAGTTCCGATAGTGCTATTATGTCCTACAATGAGCAGTTCTTC | CASSSDSAIMSYNEQFF | TRBV28 | 17 | TRBJ2-1 | . | .
TGTGCCAGCAGTTTATTGGGACTAGCAAATCCGGCTGAGCAGTTCTTC | CASSLLGLANPAEQFF | TRBV28 | 16 | TRBJ2-1 | few | TRBD2
TGTGCCAGCAGCCCCCGTATCTTGACAGGACAGAACACTGAAGCTTTCTTT | CASSPRILTGQNTEAFF | TRBV3-1 | 17 | TRBJ1-1 | few | .
TGTGCCAGCAGCCCAGGTGTGCTCGCAGATACGCAGTATTTT | CASSPGVLADTQYF | TRBV7-6 | 14 | TRBJ2-3 | many | .
TGCGCCAGCAGCCTTCAGGGGACATTGATCTCTGGGGCCAACGTCCTGACTTTC | CASSLQGTLISGANVLTF | TRBV5-1 | 18 | TRBJ2-6 | many | .
TGCAGTGCTACGGGGGGCGCGGCCTACGAGCAGTACTTC | CSATGGAAYEQYF | TRBV20-1 | 13 | TRBJ2-7 | . | .
TGTGCCAGCTCACCGCCAGGGGCCTCCTACGAGCAGTACTTC | CASSPPGASYEQYF | TRBV18 | 14 | TRBJ2-7 | many | .
TGTGCCAGCTCCAGACTGAGCTACTACAATGAGCAGTTCTTC | CASSRLSYYNEQFF | TRBV2 | 14 | TRBJ2-1 | once | .
TGTGCCAGCAGTTTTTCCCCAGCTATTAACACCTACGAGCAGTACTTC | CASSFSPAINTYEQYF | TRBV27 | 16 | TRBJ2-7 | . | .
TGTGCCAGCAGTTTAGGGCAGCCGTCCTACGAGCAGTACTTC | CASSLGQPSYEQYF | TRBV28 | 14 | TRBJ2-7 | . | .
TGTGCCAGCAGTGGGGGACTAGATAGCTACAATGAGCAGTTCTTC | CASSGGLDSYNEQFF | TRBV6-2/TRBV6-3 | 15 | TRBJ2-1 | . | TRBD2
TGTGCCACCAGTGATTTAGGCGGACAGTACACCGGGGAGCTGTTTTTT | CATSDLGGQYTGELFF | TRBV24-1 | 16 | TRBJ2-2 | . | .
TGTGCCTGGTACTGGTTGAATGAGCAGTTCTTC | CAWYWLNEQFF | TRBV30 | 11 | TRBJ2-1 | . | .
TGTGCCAGCAGTATTGACAGGGAGCAGTTCTTC | CASSIDREQFF | TRBV12-3/TRBV12-4 | 11 | TRBJ2-1 | many | .
TGTGCCAGCAGTTTACCGAAGACAGGGTTGGCCTACAATGAGCAGTTCTTC | CASSLPKTGLAYNEQFF | TRBV12-3/TRBV12-4 | 17 | TRBJ2-1 | few | TRBD1
TGTGCCAGCAGTTTGCGGTACAGCGGGGGTGAGAACACTGAAGCTTTCTTT | CASSLRYSGGENTEAFF | TRBV12-3/TRBV12-4 | 17 | TRBJ1-1 | few | .
TGCAGTGCCTCGATCCTGGAGCGGCGGGAGAAAGAGACCCAGTACTTC | CSASILERREKETQYF | TRBV20-1 | 16 | TRBJ2-5 | . | TRBD2
TGTGCCAGCAGTGAATGGGGACAGGGACGAAGGTACGAGCAGTACTTC | CASSEWGQGRRYEQYF | TRBV25-1 | 16 | TRBJ2-7 | few | TRBD1
TGCAGTTCCGAGCGGAGCTCCTACGAGCAGTACTTC | CSSERSSYEQYF | TRBV20-1 | 12 | TRBJ2-7 | few | .
TGTGCCAGCAGTTTATATGGGTCCTTCTACAATGAGCAGTTCTTC | CASSLYGSFYNEQFF | TRBV28 | 15 | TRBJ2-1 | . | .
TGTGCCAGCAGCTTGGTCCACGGGGGCAAGTCCTACGAGCAGTACTTC | CASSLVHGGKSYEQYF | TRBV11-1 | 16 | TRBJ2-7 | many | .
TGCAGCGCCGAGCCGGGTGTAGAGACCCAGTACTTC | CSAEPGVETQYF | TRBV29-1 | 12 | TRBJ2-5 | . | .
TGTGCCAGCACCCAATTTTCAGGGGCCTATACGCAGTATTTT | CASTQFSGAYTQYF | TRBV28 | 14 | TRBJ2-3 | . | .
TGTGCCAGCAGCATCCTCGAAGGTTACAATGAGCAGTTCTTC | CASSILEGYNEQFF | TRBV11-2 | 14 | TRBJ2-1 | . | .
TGTGCCAGCACCGCTGGGGGACAGCCCTTCACCGGGGAGCTGTTTTTT | CASTAGGQPFTGELFF | TRBV6-2/TRBV6-3 | 16 | TRBJ2-2 | . | TRBD1
TGTGCCAGCAGCCTAACTAGCGGGAGGGTCCACGAGCAGTACTTC | CASSLTSGRVHEQYF | TRBV6-2/TRBV6-3 | 15 | TRBJ2-7 | . | TRBD2
TGTGCCAGCAGCGCCACAGCGTTTTACGAGCAGTACTTC | CASSATAFYEQYF | TRBV7-9 | 13 | TRBJ2-7 | few | .
TGCAGTGCTGCGACTAGCCGGGAAAACATTCAGTACTTC | CSAATSRENIQYF | TRBV20-1 | 13 | TRBJ2-4 | many | TRBD2
TGCAGTGCTATACAGGGGGGGCCCTACGAGCAGTACTTC | CSAIQGGPYEQYF | TRBV20-1 | 13 | TRBJ2-7 | few | .
TGCAGCGTTGCTAGCGGGATATACAATGAGCAGTTCTTC | CSVASGIYNEQFF | TRBV29-1 | 13 | TRBJ2-1 | many | TRBD2
TGTGCCAGCAGTTGGGACAGGCCGAGAAACATTCAGTACTTC | CASSWDRPRNIQYF | TRBV28 | 14 | TRBJ2-4 | . | TRBD1
TGTGCCAGCAGCCAAGGTTCGGGACAGGCCTACGAGCAGTACTTC | CASSQGSGQAYEQYF | TRBV4-2 | 15 | TRBJ2-7 | . | TRBD1
TGCAGCGTCGAGACCCAGTACTTC | CSVETQYF | TRBV29-1 | 8 | TRBJ2-5 | . | .
TGTGCCAGCACCGGCCTTACAGGAGGGGGCTACGAGCAGTACTTC | CASTGLTGGGYEQYF | TRBV27 | 15 | TRBJ2-7 | few | .
TGCAGTGCTAGCCGACTAGCGGAAGAATATCCCTCCTACGAGCAGTACTTC | CSASRLAEEYPSYEQYF | TRBV20-1 | 17 | TRBJ2-7 | few | TRBD2
TGTGCCAGCAGCCCAGGGACTAGCTTCGCCTACGAGCAGTACTTC | CASSPGTSFAYEQYF | TRBV7-2 | 15 | TRBJ2-7 | once | TRBD2
TGTGCCAGCACTACAGGGGTCTCCTACAATGAGCAGTTCTTC | CASTTGVSYNEQFF | TRBV6-1 | 14 | TRBJ2-1 | . | TRBD1
TGTGCCAGCAGTGCCCGCAGGGGGCAGCGAGAGACCCAGTACTTC | CASSARRGQRETQYF | TRBV25-1 | 15 | TRBJ2-5 | . | TRBD1
TGTGCCAGCAGTCGGGACTTTGCAACAGAGACCCAGTACTTC | CASSRDFATETQYF | TRBV6-2/TRBV6-3 | 14 | TRBJ2-5 | many | .
TGTGCCACCAGCACGAGACGGCGGGGAAACATTCAGTACTTC | CATSTRRRGNIQYF | TRBV15 | 14 | TRBJ2-4 | few | .
TGCAGTGCTAGAGTCCCTAGCGGTTATTCTAGCACAGATACGCAGTATTTT | CSARVPSGYSSTDTQYF | TRBV20-1 | 17 | TRBJ2-3 | few | TRBD2
TGTGCCTGGATCGGGGATGGTCTTTCTGGGGCCAACGTCCTGACTTTC | CAWIGDGLSGANVLTF | TRBV30 | 16 | TRBJ2-6 | . | .
TGCAGTGCTAGGTTCGGCGGGCAGACCCAGTACTTC | CSARFGGQTQYF | TRBV20-1 | 12 | TRBJ2-5 | . | .
TGTGCCTGGAGTGGACAGTCCCAAGAGACCCAGTACTTC | CAWSGQSQETQYF | TRBV30 | 13 | TRBJ2-5 | . | .
TGTGCCACCAGCAGAGATCACAACCCCTCCACAGATACGCAGTATTTT | CATSRDHNPSTDTQYF | TRBV15 | 16 | TRBJ2-3 | many | .
TGTGCCACCGGAACGTGGGATGAGCAGTTCTTC | CATGTWDEQFF | TRBV24-1 | 11 | TRBJ2-1 | few | .
TGCGCCAGCAGTGAAGCGGGAGGTCGTTTCTACAATGAGCAGTTCTTC | CASSEAGGRFYNEQFF | TRBV10-2 | 16 | TRBJ2-1 | many | TRBD2
TGTGCCAGCAGTTATTCGAGTCCGGGACTAGCGGGGACCGGGGAGCTGTTTTTT | CASSYSSPGLAGTGELFF | TRBV6-2/TRBV6-3 | 18 | TRBJ2-2 | few | TRBD2
TGTGCCAGCAGCCAAGTTGCACAATGGGGCCCAACGGGACGTCAAGAGACCCAGTACTTC | CASSQVAQWGPTGRQETQYF | TRBV4-2 | 20 | TRBJ2-5 | . | .
TGTGCCAGCAGCTTCGAGAGAGGACAGGGGGTCGGCTACGAGCAGTACTTC | CASSFERGQGVGYEQYF | TRBV7-9 | 17 | TRBJ2-7 | once | TRBD1
TGTGCCAGCAGCCCGTGGACTAGCGGGACGAACACCGGGGAGCTGTTTTTT | CASSPWTSGTNTGELFF | TRBV4-2 | 17 | TRBJ2-2 | few | TRBD2
TGTGCCAGCAGCCCGACTAGCGGGGATTCCTACGAGCAGTACTTC | CASSPTSGDSYEQYF | TRBV13 | 15 | TRBJ2-7 | . | TRBD2